The rows below give T cell receptor beta chains drawn from one sample of a study of human T cells and chemical hapten exposure. In TCRdb, the RACE reads were re-called with MiXCR into one record per CDR3 protein. The sample holds some 380,000 distinct CDR3 sequences, more than 4.5% seen once. Material: whole blood, obtained in connection with sensitization to the hapten diphenylcyclopropenone (DPC). Source of these receptors: a woman between 50 and 59 years old with alopecia areata. Some clones in this sample may be carry-over from other donors' samples. The CDR3 runs from the conserved cysteine through the conserved F or W. A D gene is named only where the DNA matches it firmly. Size is omitted from some rows. Given values are once, few, many or a class for expanded clones.

D gene,clone size,V gene,J gene,CDR3 DNA,CDR3 protein
.,.,TRBV2,TRBJ1-5,TGTGCCAGCAGTGCCCAGGGGAGCAATCAGCCCCAGCATTTT,CASSAQGSNQPQHF
TRBD2,.,TRBV7-9,TRBJ2-1,TGTGCCAGCAGCTTCGCTAGCGGGAGCGCCTACAATGAGCAGTTCTTC,CASSFASGSAYNEQFF
.,.,TRBV28,TRBJ2-5,TGTGCCAGCAGTCAACCGGGACTTCAAGAGACCCAGTACTTC,CASSQPGLQETQYF
.,many,TRBV9,TRBJ2-6,TGTGCCAGCAGCGTCGGAGGCGGGGCCAACGTCCTGACTTTC,CASSVGGGANVLTF
TRBD1,few,TRBV6-5,TRBJ1-6,TGTGCCAGCAGTTACGCAACAGGGGAAGGTTCACCCCTCCACTTT,CASSYATGEGSPLHF
TRBD1,many,TRBV6-2/TRBV6-3,TRBJ1-1,TGTGCCAGCGGACAGGGCACTGAAGCTTTCTTT,CASGQGTEAFF
.,few,TRBV4-1,TRBJ1-1,TGCGCCAGCAGCCAAGATTGGACAGACACTGAAGCTTTCTTT,CASSQDWTDTEAFF
.,many,TRBV24-1,TRBJ1-4,TGTGCCACCAGTGACTCAAGTGCGTCAGGGCGGGAAAAACTGTTTTTT,CATSDSSASGREKLFF
.,many,TRBV6-5,TRBJ1-6,TGTGCCAGCAGTTCCTCTAATTCACCCCTCCACTTT,CASSSSNSPLHF
TRBD1,.,TRBV9,TRBJ1-1,TGTGCCAGCAGTTACGGGACAGGGGACGTGGACACTGAAGCTTTCTTT,CASSYGTGDVDTEAFF
.,few,TRBV29-1,TRBJ1-1,TGCAGCGCCCTACAGGGAGTAAACACTGAAGCTTTCTTT,CSALQGVNTEAFF
.,.,TRBV9,TRBJ2-7,TGTGCCAGCAGCGTCTATGACAGGCCAGGGGACGAGCAGTACTTC,CASSVYDRPGDEQYF
TRBD2,many,TRBV4-2,TRBJ2-3,TGTGCCAGCAGCCAAGAGCTGACTAGCCCCTGGGAAACGCAGTATTTT,CASSQELTSPWETQYF
.,many,TRBV27,TRBJ2-7,TGTGCCAGCAGTGCCGGAGGGAGGACCTACGAGCAGTACTTC,CASSAGGRTYEQYF
.,.,TRBV13,TRBJ1-1,TGTGCCAGCAGCCGGAGGGTCGTGATCGAAGCTTTCTTT,CASSRRVVIEAFF
.,many,TRBV7-8,TRBJ1-2,TGTGCCAGCAGCTCCCGCATGTCACAGCGTTATGGCTACACCTTC,CASSSRMSQRYGYTF
.,many,TRBV20-1,TRBJ2-3,TGCAGCAGGGGCGCAGATACGCAGTATTTT,CSRGADTQYF
TRBD1,many,TRBV5-1,TRBJ1-5,TGCGCCAGCAGGCCCGGGACAGGGGGCAATCAGCCCCAGCATTTT,CASRPGTGGNQPQHF
.,many,TRBV29-1,TRBJ2-3,TGCAGCGTTGAAGGGACGGCCACAGATACGCAGTATTTT,CSVEGTATDTQYF
.,.,TRBV9,TRBJ2-3,TGTGCCAGCAGCGTGGGTGGGGAAACAGATACGCAGTATTTT,CASSVGGETDTQYF
.,many,TRBV20-1,TRBJ2-7,TGCAGTGCTAGAGATTTGGACAGCTACGAGCAGTACTTC,CSARDLDSYEQYF
.,.,TRBV27,TRBJ1-6,TGTGCCAGCAGTTCTGGGTTGGGGTCCTATAATTCACCCCTCCACTTT,CASSSGLGSYNSPLHF
.,many,TRBV30,TRBJ1-2,TGTGCCTGGAGGGGTGAAAGCGGAGCTAACTATGGCTACACCTTC,CAWRGESGANYGYTF
.,.,TRBV24-1,TRBJ1-2,TGTGCCACCAGTGATTTGCACCCCAAGGAGACAACCACTAACTATGGCTACACCTTC,CATSDLHPKETTTNYGYTF
.,few,TRBV7-7,TRBJ2-2,TGTGCCAGCCTCCCGCAGGAAACCGGGGAGCTGTTTTTT,CASLPQETGELFF
TRBD2,.,TRBV5-1,TRBJ2-3,TGCGCCAGCAAGCGGGATAGTAGCACAGATACGCAGTATTTT,CASKRDSSTDTQYF
.,.,TRBV28,TRBJ2-5,TGTGCCAGCAGCCCGGGGGTACTGTACCAAGAGACCCAGTACTTC,CASSPGVLYQETQYF
.,.,TRBV12-3/TRBV12-4,TRBJ1-5,TGTGCCAGCAGTTTTTTGGGGCCCAATCAGCCCCAGCATTTT,CASSFLGPNQPQHF
.,.,TRBV7-9,TRBJ2-7,TGTGCCAGCAGCTTATTAGGCCCGGACCTCTCCTACGAGCAGTACTTC,CASSLLGPDLSYEQYF
TRBD1,.,TRBV12-3/TRBV12-4,TRBJ1-4,TGTGCCAGCAGTTCTTTGACAGGGCCGGGCGAAAAACTGTTTTTT,CASSSLTGPGEKLFF
TRBD1,few,TRBV28,TRBJ2-3,TGTGCCAGCAGTCCGACAGGGACCCCAGATACGCAGTATTTT,CASSPTGTPDTQYF
TRBD2,many,TRBV7-2,TRBJ2-1,TGTGCCAGCAGCCCCCTCCGGGGGGGAGAGCAGTTCTTC,CASSPLRGGEQFF
.,many,TRBV12-3/TRBV12-4,TRBJ2-7,TGTGCCAGCAGTTTTGGGTGGGGGCCGTACGAGCAGTACTTC,CASSFGWGPYEQYF
TRBD1,many,TRBV6-5,TRBJ1-2,TGTGCCAGCGTGGGACAGGGGGAAAACTATGGCTACACCTTC,CASVGQGENYGYTF
TRBD2,.,TRBV5-1,TRBJ2-7,TGCGCCAGCAGCTTCGGGACTAGCGGGAGGAGCTCCTACGAGCAGTACTTC,CASSFGTSGRSSYEQYF
TRBD2,many,TRBV24-1,TRBJ2-2,TGTGCCACCAGTGATCTAGGACTAGCGGGAGCCACCGGGGAGCTGTTTTTT,CATSDLGLAGATGELFF
TRBD1,many,TRBV10-3,TRBJ1-1,TGTGCCATCAGGCAGACAGGGTCGGAGGGAACTGAAGCTTTCTTT,CAIRQTGSEGTEAFF
TRBD1,many,TRBV29-1,TRBJ1-5,TGCAGCGTTGCGGGACAGGAAGGTCAGCCCCAGCATTTT,CSVAGQEGQPQHF
TRBD1,many,TRBV5-1,TRBJ1-1,TGCGCCAGCAGGACAACAGGGGTAGGGCCTGAAGCTTTCTTT,CASRTTGVGPEAFF
TRBD2,.,TRBV20-1,TRBJ2-7,TGCAGTGCTAGAGATCTGCGGGAGGCCGCCTACGAGCAGTACTTC,CSARDLREAAYEQYF